Sequencing of this T cell receptor beta chain was carried out in a study of regulatory T cells in long-lasting Graves disease. Time point of the sample: newly diagnosed GD, antithyroid drugs for less than 3 months. The TCR library used RNA extracted from PBMCs. Germline values: CDR1 SQVTM, CDR2 ANQGSEA. V shed 4 bases and J 4 bases; nucleotides not matched to a gene: 9. The CDR3 spans 14 residues. With iRepertoire HTBI primers and Arm-PCR of CDR3 regions, TCR beta libraries were built. TCRdb re-called the multiplex PCR reads through MiXCR, storing one row per CDR3 protein. The table records approximately 250,000 distinct CDR3 sequences, approximately 20% of them present only once. Study-level findings and limits: The study found lower TCR diversity in persistent Graves' patients than in newly diagnosed ones. Small numbers of samples may have cut accuracy.

As concerns this clonotype: Its specificity is unknown.

The chain has TRBV29-1 and TRBJ1-1; TRBD1 matches 7 bases. Here the sequenced sample was peripheral blood mononuclear cells (PBMCs), taken at new diagnosis, from a patient treated with antithyroid drugs. The clonotype originates from a female donor with Graves disease. The CDR3 loop reads CSVGAGGWGTEAFF. CDR3 DNA: TGCAGCGTTGGTGCAGGGGGTTGGGGCACTGAAGCTTTCTTT.